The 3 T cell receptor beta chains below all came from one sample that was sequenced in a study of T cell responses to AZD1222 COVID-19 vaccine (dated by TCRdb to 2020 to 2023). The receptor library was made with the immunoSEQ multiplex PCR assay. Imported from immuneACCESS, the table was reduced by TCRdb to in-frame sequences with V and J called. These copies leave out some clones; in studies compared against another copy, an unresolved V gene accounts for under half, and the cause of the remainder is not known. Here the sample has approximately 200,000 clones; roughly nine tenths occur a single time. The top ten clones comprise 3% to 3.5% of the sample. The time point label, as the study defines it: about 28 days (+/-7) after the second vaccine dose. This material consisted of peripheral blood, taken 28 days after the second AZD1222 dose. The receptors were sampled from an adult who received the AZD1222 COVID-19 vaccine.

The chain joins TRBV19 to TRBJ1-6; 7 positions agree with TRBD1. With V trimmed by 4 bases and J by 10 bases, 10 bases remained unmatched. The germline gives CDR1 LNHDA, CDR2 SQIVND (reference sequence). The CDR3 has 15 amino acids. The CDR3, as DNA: TGTGCCAGTAGTACACCTCGACAGGGTGGCTCACCCCTCCACTTT. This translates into CASSTPRQGGSPLHF.

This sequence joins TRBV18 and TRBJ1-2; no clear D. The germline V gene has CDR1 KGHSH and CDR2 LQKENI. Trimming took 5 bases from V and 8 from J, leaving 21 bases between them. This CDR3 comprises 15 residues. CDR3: CASSAGLPSLQGYTF. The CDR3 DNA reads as TGTGCCAGCTCAGCGGGCCTCCCGAGCCTCCAGGGCTACACCTTC.

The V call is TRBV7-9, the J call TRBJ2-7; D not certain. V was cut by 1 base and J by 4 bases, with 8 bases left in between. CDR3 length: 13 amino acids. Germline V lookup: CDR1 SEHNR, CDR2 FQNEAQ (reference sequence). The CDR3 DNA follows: TGTGCCAGCAGCTTAGGACCGATGTACGAGCAGTACTTC. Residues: CASSLGPMYEQYF.